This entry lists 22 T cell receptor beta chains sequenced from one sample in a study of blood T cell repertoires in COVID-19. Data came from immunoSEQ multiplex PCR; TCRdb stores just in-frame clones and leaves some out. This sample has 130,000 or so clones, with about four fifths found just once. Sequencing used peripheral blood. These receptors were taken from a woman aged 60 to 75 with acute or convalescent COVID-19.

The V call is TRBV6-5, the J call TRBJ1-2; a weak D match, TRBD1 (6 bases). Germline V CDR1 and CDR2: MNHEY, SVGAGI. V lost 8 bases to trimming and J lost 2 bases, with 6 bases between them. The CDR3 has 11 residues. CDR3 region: CASQGNYGYTF. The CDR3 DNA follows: TGTGCCAGCCAGGGGAACTATGGCTACACCTTC.

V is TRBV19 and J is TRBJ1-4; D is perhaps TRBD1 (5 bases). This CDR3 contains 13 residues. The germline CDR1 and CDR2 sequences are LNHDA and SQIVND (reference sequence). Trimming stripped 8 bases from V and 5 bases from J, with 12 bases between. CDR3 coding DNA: TGTGCCAGTTCGGGGGTAAAAAATGAAAAACTGTTTTTT. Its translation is CASSGVKNEKLFF.

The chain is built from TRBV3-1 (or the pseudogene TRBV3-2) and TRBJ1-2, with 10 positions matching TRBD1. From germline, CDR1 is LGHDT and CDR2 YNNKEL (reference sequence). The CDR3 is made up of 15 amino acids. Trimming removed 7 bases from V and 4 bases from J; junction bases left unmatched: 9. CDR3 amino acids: CASTKGGTGAYGYTF. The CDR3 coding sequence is TGTGCCAGCACCAAAGGAGGGACAGGGGCCTATGGCTACACCTTC.

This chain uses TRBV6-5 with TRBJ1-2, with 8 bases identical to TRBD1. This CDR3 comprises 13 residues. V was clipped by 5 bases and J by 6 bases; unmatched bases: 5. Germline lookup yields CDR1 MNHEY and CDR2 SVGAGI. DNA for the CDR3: TGTGCCAGCAGTCCCCGGGACAGGAATGGCTACACCTTC. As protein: CASSPRDRNGYTF.

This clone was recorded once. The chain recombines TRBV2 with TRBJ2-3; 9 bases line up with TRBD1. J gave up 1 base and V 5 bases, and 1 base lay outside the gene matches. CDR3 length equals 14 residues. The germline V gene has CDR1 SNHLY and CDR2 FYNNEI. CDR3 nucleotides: TGTGCCAGCAGTAGGACAGGGGGCACAGATACGCAGTATTTT. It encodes CASSRTGGTDTQYF.

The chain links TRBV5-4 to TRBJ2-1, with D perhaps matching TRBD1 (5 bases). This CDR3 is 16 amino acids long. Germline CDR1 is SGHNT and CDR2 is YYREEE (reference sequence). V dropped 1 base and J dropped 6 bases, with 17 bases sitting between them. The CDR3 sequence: CASSLRGPTGSNEQFF. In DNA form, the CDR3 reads TGTGCCAGCAGCTTGAGGGGTCCAACCGGAAGCAATGAGCAGTTCTTC.

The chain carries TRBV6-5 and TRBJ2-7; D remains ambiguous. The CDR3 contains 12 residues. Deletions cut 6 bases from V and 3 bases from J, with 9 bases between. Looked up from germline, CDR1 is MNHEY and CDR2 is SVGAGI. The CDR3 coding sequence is TGTGCCAGCAGGAGCACGGGCTACGAGCAGTACTTC. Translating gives CASRSTGYEQYF.

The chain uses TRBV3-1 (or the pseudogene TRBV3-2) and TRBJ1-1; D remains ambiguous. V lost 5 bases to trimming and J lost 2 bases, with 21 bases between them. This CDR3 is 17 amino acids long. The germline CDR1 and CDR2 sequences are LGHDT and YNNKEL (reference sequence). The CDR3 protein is CASSAGRTLYPNTEAFF. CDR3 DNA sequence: TGTGCCAGCAGCGCCGGACGGACTTTGTACCCCAACACTGAAGCTTTCTTT.

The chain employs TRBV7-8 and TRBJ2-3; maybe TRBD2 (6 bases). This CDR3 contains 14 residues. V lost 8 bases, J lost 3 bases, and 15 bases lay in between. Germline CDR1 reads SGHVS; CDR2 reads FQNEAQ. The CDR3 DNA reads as TGTGCCAGCGGGGTTGGGGCGGGGACAGATACGCAGTATTTT. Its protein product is CASGVGAGTDTQYF.

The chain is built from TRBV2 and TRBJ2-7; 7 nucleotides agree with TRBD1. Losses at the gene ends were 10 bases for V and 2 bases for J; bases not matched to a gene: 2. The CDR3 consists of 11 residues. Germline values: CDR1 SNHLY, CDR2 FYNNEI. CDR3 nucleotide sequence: TGTGCCACAGGACAGGCCTACGAGCAGTACGTC. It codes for CATGQAYEQYV.

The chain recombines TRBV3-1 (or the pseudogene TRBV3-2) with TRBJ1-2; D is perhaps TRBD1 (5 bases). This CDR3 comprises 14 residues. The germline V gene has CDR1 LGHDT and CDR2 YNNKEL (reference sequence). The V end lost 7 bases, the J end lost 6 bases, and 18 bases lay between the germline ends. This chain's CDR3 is CASIDSHPGHGYTF. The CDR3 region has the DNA TGTGCCAGCATTGATAGTCACCCAGGGCATGGCTACACCTTC.

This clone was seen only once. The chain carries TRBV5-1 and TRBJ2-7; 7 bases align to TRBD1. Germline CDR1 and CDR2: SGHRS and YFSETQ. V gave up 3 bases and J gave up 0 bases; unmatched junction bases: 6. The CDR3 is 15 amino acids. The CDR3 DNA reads TGCGCCAGCAGCTCAAATAGGGACAGCTCCTACGAGCAGTACTTC. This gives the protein CASSSNRDSSYEQYF.

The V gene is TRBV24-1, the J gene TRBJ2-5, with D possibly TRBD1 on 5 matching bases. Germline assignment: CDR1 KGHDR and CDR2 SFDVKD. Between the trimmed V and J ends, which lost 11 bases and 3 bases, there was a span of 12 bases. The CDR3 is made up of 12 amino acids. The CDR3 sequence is CAISQGKETQYF. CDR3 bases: TGTGCCATCTCTCAGGGAAAAGAGACCCAGTACTTC.

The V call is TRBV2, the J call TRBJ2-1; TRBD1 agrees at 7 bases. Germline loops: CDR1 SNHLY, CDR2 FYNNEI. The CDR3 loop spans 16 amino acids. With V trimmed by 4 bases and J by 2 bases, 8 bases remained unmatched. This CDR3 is CASSGPGGDTYNEQFF. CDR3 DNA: TGTGCCAGCAGTGGGCCAGGGGGTGATACCTACAATGAGCAGTTCTTC.

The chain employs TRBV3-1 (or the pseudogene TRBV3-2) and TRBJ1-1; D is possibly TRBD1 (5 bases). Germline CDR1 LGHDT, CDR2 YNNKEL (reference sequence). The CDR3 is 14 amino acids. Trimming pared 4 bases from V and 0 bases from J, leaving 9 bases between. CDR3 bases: TGTGCCAGCAGCCTCGGGGGTTTGAACACTGAAGCTTTCTTT. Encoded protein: CASSLGGLNTEAFF.

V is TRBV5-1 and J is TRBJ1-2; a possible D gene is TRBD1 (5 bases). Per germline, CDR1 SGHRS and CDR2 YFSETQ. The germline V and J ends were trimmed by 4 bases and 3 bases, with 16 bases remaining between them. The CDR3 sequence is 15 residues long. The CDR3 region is CASSPRALGDYGYTF. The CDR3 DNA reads TGCGCCAGCAGCCCCCGGGCCCTAGGGGACTATGGCTACACCTTC.

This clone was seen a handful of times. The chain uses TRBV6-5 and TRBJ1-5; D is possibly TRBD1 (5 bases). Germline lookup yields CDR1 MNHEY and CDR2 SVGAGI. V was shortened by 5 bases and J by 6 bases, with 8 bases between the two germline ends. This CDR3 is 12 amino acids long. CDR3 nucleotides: TGTGCCAGCAGTACAGGCGGTCAGCCCCAGCATTTT. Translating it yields CASSTGGQPQHF.

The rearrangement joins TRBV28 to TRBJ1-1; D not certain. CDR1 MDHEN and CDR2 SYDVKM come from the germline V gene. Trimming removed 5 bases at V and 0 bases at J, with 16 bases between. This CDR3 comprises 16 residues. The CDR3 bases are TGTGCCAGCAGTAGTCCTTCCGAGGCTTTGAACACTGAAGCTTTCTTT. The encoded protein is CASSSPSEALNTEAFF. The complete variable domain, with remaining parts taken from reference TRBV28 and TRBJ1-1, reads DVKVTQSSRYLVKRTGEKVFLECVQDMDHENMFWYRQDPGLGLRLIYFSYDVKMKEKGDIPEGYSVSREKKERFSLILESASTNQTSMYLCASSSPSEALNTEAFFGQGTRLTVV.

The CDR3 sequence: CASSLSSGSGTEAFF. The CDR3 DNA is TGTGCCAGCAGTTTATCCTCGGGGAGCGGCACTGAAGCTTTCTTT. The J gene is TRBJ1-1, the V gene TRBV28; D is uncertain. This CDR3 comprises 15 residues. Germline CDR1 MDHEN, CDR2 SYDVKM. The V end lost 1 base, the J end lost 4 bases, and 13 bases lay between the germline ends.

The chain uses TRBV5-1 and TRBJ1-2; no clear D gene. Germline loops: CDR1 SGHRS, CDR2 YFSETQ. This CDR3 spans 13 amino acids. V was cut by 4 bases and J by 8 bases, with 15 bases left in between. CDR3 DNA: TGCGCCAGCAGCAGGGAGGGCCAAAGAGGCTACACCTTC. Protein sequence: CASSREGQRGYTF.

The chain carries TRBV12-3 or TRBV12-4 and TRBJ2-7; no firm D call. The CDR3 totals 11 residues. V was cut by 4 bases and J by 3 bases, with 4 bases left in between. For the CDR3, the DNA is TGTGCCAGCAGTTCTTTCTACGAGCAGTACTTC. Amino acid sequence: CASSSFYEQYF.

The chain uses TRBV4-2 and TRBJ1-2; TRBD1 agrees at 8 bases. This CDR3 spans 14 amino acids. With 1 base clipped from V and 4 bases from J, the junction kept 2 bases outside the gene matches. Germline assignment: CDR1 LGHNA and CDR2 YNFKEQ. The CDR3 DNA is TGTGCCAGCAGCCAAGTCGGACAGGGCTATGGCTACACCTTC. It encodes CASSQVGQGYGYTF.